A selection of T cell receptor beta chains follows, all from one sample in a study of T cells in localized non-small cell lung cancer. The assay was immunoSEQ multiplex PCR, and TCRdb's table has in-frame clones only and misses some. The sample shows about 26,000 clones, about 81% of them seen only once. The sequencing used peripheral blood, collected before any cancer treatment. All receptors derive from a woman aged 40-69 years with stage I lung adenocarcinoma. CDR3s include the opening cysteine and the closing phenylalanine or tryptophan. Fields, in order: J gene, V gene, clone size, D gene, CDR3 protein, CDR3 DNA. D genes are given only for firm matches. Rows may omit the clone size; those that give it use once, few, many or a size class.

>TRBJ2-2|TRBV19|-|-
CASSLDGGVRTGELFF
TGTGCCAGTAGTCTCGACGGGGGAGTCAGGACCGGGGAGCTGTTTTTT
>TRBJ2-3|TRBV11-2|-|-
CASGIGRSTDTQYF
TGTGCCAGCGGGATTGGGAGAAGCACAGATACGCAGTATTTT
>TRBJ1-3|TRBV18|-|-
CASSPRAFSGNTIYF
TGTGCCAGCTCACCCCGGGCCTTCTCTGGAAACACCATATATTTT
>TRBJ2-3|TRBV18|-|-
CASSPGASTDTQYF
TGTGCCAGCTCGCCAGGAGCCAGCACAGATACGCAGTATTTT
>TRBJ1-1|TRBV18|-|-
CASSSSKVTNTEAFF
TGTGCCAGCTCAAGTAGTAAAGTTACGAACACTGAAGCTTTCTTT
>TRBJ1-2|TRBV7-2|-|-
CASSPGSLNYGYTF
TGTGCCAGCAGTCCTGGCAGTCTAAACTATGGCTACACCTTC
>TRBJ1-1|TRBV5-5|-|-
CASSSNGGNTEAFF
TGTGCCAGCAGCAGTAACGGCGGGAACACTGAAGCTTTCTTT
>TRBJ1-6|TRBV7-2|-|-
CASSPGLGNSPLHF
TGTGCCAGCAGTCCCGGGCTGGGGAATTCACCCCTCCACTTT
>TRBJ1-2|TRBV15|once|-
CATSRDPGRSYGYTF
TGTGCCACCAGCAGAGATCCAGGGCGGAGCTATGGCTACACCTTC
>TRBJ2-7|TRBV7-2|-|-
CASSLFRIVQGYEQYF
TGTGCCAGCAGCCTATTCCGCATTGTCCAAGGCTACGAGCAGTACTTC
>TRBJ1-3|TRBV7-2|once|TRBD1
CASSSTGRPSGNTIYF
TGTGCCAGCAGCTCGACAGGGCGGCCCTCTGGAAACACCATATATTTT
>TRBJ1-3|TRBV6-5|medium-sized|-
CASSLNTAGNTIYF
TGTGCCAGCAGTCTAAATACTGCCGGAAACACCATATATTTT
>TRBJ2-5|TRBV7-2|-|-
CASSLEVGEETQYF
TGTGCCAGCAGCTTAGAGGTGGGGGAAGAGACCCAGTACTTC
>TRBJ1-5|TRBV29-1|medium-sized|-
CSVGNQPQHF
TGCAGCGTTGGAAATCAGCCCCAGCATTTT
>TRBJ1-1|TRBV6-5|-|TRBD1
CASRPPGQANTEAFF
TGTGCCAGCAGACCTCCGGGACAGGCGAACACTGAAGCTTTCTTT
>TRBJ2-7|TRBV5-1|-|TRBD1
CASSLGDRGYEQYF
TGCGCCAGCAGCTTGGGGGACAGGGGATACGAGCAGTACTTC
>TRBJ1-2|TRBV9|-|-
CASSRAAQGPGIYGYTF
TGTGCCAGCAGCCGGGCCGCACAGGGTCCAGGGATCTATGGCTACACCTTC
>TRBJ1-1|TRBV11-2|-|-
CASSLEARGNTEAFF
TGTGCCAGCAGCTTAGAGGCCAGGGGGAACACTGAAGCTTTCTTT
>TRBJ1-5|TRBV19|-|-
CASSAQGYNQPQHF
TGTGCCAGTAGTGCCCAGGGTTACAATCAGCCCCAGCATTTT
>TRBJ2-5|TRBV19|-|TRBD2
CASSQLERGNKETQYF
TGTGCCAGTAGTCAACTTGAGCGGGGGAATAAAGAGACCCAGTACTTC